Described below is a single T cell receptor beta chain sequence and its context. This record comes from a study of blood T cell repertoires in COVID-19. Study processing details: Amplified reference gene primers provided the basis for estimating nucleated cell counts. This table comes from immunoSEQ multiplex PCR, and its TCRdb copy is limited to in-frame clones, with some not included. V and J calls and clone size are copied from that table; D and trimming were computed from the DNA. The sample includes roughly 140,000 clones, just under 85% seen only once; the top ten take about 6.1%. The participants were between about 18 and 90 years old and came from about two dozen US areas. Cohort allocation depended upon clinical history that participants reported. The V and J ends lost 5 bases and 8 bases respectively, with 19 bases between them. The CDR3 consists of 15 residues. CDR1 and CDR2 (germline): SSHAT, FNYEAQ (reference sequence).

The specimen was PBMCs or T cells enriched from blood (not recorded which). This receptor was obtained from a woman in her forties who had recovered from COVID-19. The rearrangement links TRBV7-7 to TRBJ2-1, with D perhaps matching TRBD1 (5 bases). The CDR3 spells CASSQQSGVGDEQFF. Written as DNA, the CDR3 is TGTGCCAGCAGCCAACAGAGTGGGGTAGGGGATGAGCAGTTCTTC.